The entry below gives a single T cell receptor (beta chain) sequence along with its context. Its specific antigen is unknown. The record has no base qualities; no much larger clone is one base away. The Miltenyi Naive CD4+ T Cell Isolation kit was used to purify naive CD4+ T cells, and CD25 microbeads were used to remove Tregs. Tregs, naive and memory CD4+ T cells from tumor, blood and ipsilateral draining lymph nodes of five breast cancer patients underwent full-length TCR alpha and beta sequencing. Tumor tissue and lymph nodes obtained by ipsilateral axillary dissection were perfused with PBS, cut into small pieces and digested using collagenase I and hyaluronidase. Sorted cell populations were confirmed by FACS to exceed 90% purity. This specimen comes from a study (dated by TCRdb to the mid-2010s). Broadly, across the study: Whether tumor-infiltrating Tregs in breast cancer are recruited from blood Tregs or converted in situ from other CD4+ T cell subsets was tested.

Amplification of full-length TCR variable regions was done by 5' RACE PCR using constant-region reverse primers, and this step was followed by semi-nested PCR with Nested Universal Primer A. Using the ReliaPrep RNA Cell Miniprep System, total RNA was extracted, and the SMARTer RACE 5'/3' Kit was then used to reverse transcribe the RNA into 5'RACE-ready cDNA. Multiplex adaptors were used to barcode the full-length TCR alpha and beta libraries, which were then sequenced on an Illumina MiSeq. In the paper's pipeline: Sequencing data were pooled across the five patients for each of nine subset-tissue groups and compared by unsupervised clustering of TCR gene usage. The Morisita-Horn index was used to calculate repertoire similarity, with shared sequences weighted according to their contribution to each repertoire. TCRdb ran its own pipeline on the public reads, namely fastp trimming at Q25 and MiXCR clone calling, and kept in-frame beta chains. All rows with the same CDR3 protein become a single entry with the most common DNA and genes. The V and J calls were determined by TCRdb, not by the authors. The sample table shows 6,500 to 9,000 distinct CDR3 sequences, and approximately 71% are seen once. The ten largest clones add up to 3.5% to 5% of the sample.

On the study overall, not on this receptor specifically: Rather than covering whole repertoires, validation in the larger cohort was restricted to a single TCR beta V-J rearrangement. Tumor memory CD4+ T cell TCR gene usage clustered with blood and lymph node memory CD4+ cells and lymph node naive CD4+ cells. The TCR alpha and beta sequences of tumor-infiltrating Tregs showed the greatest overlap with tumor naive CD4+ T cells, followed by blood naive CD4+ T cells.

Sequenced material: tumor-infiltrating naive CD4+ T cells sorted from the breast tumor. In light of the paper, this sample's cell subset or site label describes: naive CD4+ T cells, CD4+CD45RA+CD25-. The sequence was collected from a female donor with breast cancer.

The DNA is TGCAGTGCTGGATACAATGAGCAGTTCTTC. Its amino acids are CSAGYNEQFF. The receptor chain draws on TRBV20-1 and TRBJ2-1; no D gene call is confident. A distance of 3 bases separates the germline ends of V and J, which lose 5 bases and 4 bases respectively. Based on the germline V gene (reference sequence), the CDR1 and CDR2 sequences are DFQATT and SNEGSKA. The CDR3 goes from the cysteine to the phenylalanine over 10 residues. Only the CDR3 region is kept as DNA, spanning 30 bases read in frame from base 1.